This T cell receptor beta chain was retrieved from a study of blood T cell repertoires in COVID-19. Authors' analysis steps: Amplification of reference gene primers provided the estimated nucleated cell counts. Sequencing used immunoSEQ multiplex PCR; TCRdb keeps in-frame clones, though not all of them. V and J calls and clone size are copied from that table; D and trimming were computed from the DNA. The sample yields under 350,000 clones, 80% to 90% seen once. Trimming cost V 2 bases and J 10 bases; bases outside gene matches: 3. CDR1 is MNHEY, CDR2 SMNVEV, per germline (reference sequence). This CDR3 comprises 14 residues. Donors were grouped by their self-reported clinical history.

This chain connects TRBV27 to TRBJ1-6, with TRBD1 matching over 9 bases. The specimen was PBMCs or T cells enriched from blood (not recorded which). The clonotype was recovered from a woman between 40 and 55 years old with acute COVID-19. CDR3 sequence (DNA): TGTGCCAGCAGTTTAGGGACAGGGAACTCACCCCTCCACTTT. It yields the protein CASSLGTGNSPLHF.